This T cell receptor beta chain was profiled in a study of immune evolution from preneoplasia to lung adenocarcinoma. Study as a whole: HLA loss of heterozygosity: 6% to 7.5% AIS, about 14% MIA, about 32% ADC, none AAH.

The protocol was immunoSEQ multiplex PCR, while the TCRdb copy is restricted to in-frame clones and leaves out a portion. This sample yields some 9,200 clones, of which 75% to 85% are seen a single time; around an eighth belongs to the top ten. V lost 1 base and J lost 0, with 19 bases in between. This CDR3 region has 18 residues. Germline CDR1 and CDR2: SGHRS and YFSETQ. General study findings and limits: Clonality was highest in normal lung, lower in later-stage lesions apparently. Top clone frequencies peaked in normal lung, apparently declining through invasive adenocarcinoma.

About this clone: Its antigen is still unknown.

What was sequenced was FFPE lung adenocarcinoma in situ tissue. The chain carries TRBV5-1 and TRBJ1-1; maybe TRBD1 (5 bases). This receptor was identified in an elderly person with lung adenocarcinoma. In nucleotides, the CDR3 is TGCGCCAGCAGCTTGCAGGGCACAACAAGGAACCTGAACACTGAAGCTTTCTTT. It codes for CASSLQGTTRNLNTEAFF.